These 13 T cell receptor beta chains share one sample of origin, sequenced in a study of long-term antiretroviral therapy in people with HIV. With survey level as its setting, the immunoSEQ assay was v3.0. Sequenced by immunoSEQ multiplex PCR; TCRdb stores in-frame clones only, minus some. The profile shows 34,000 or so clones, about 85% of them singletons. The specimen was unsorted PBMCs, collected roughly 2.8 years before starting antiretroviral therapy. These receptors were taken from a woman under 40 with HIV.

The chain joins TRBV7-6 to TRBJ1-2, with 8 bases identical to TRBD1. Germline V gene lookup returns CDR1 SGHVS and CDR2 FNYEAQ. V lost 3 bases and J lost 8; bases outside the gene matches: 23. The CDR3 spans 19 residues. The CDR3 loop reads CASSLGGGGTGSTLGGYTF. Written as DNA, the CDR3 is TGTGCCAGCAGCTTGGGAGGGGGTGGGACAGGCTCTACTCTGGGGGGCTACACCTTC.

This clone was recorded only once. The chain recombines TRBV5-1 with TRBJ2-5, with 7 bases aligning to TRBD2. Germline CDR1 reads SGHRS; CDR2 reads YFSETQ. The CDR3 is 16 amino acids. The J segment lost 2 bases and the V segment lost 3 bases, leaving 10 bases of the junction unmatched. The CDR3 loop reads CASSSQSQGGQETQYF. DNA of the CDR3: TGCGCCAGCAGCTCCCAAAGCCAGGGAGGGCAAGAGACCCAGTACTTC.

The chain carries TRBV10-2 and TRBJ1-1; D is undetermined. With 2 bases removed from V and 7 bases from J, the gap between germline ends came to 8 bases. The CDR3 has 12 amino acids. Per the germline V gene, CDR1 is WSHSY and CDR2 is SAAADI. CDR3 protein: CASSEIRVEAFF. Here the CDR3 DNA reads TGCGCCAGCAGTGAGATCCGGGTTGAAGCTTTCTTT.

This clone was seen only once. V usage is TRBV25-1 and J usage is TRBJ2-1; TRBD2 might be the D (6 bases). The CDR3 consists of 15 residues. V dropped 0 bases and J dropped 7 bases, with 13 bases sitting between them. Germline CDR1 is MGHDK and CDR2 is SYGVNS. The CDR3 is CASSEYGGVGNEQFF. CDR3 DNA: TGTGCCAGCAGTGAATATGGAGGGGTCGGAAATGAGCAGTTCTTC.

This sequence joins TRBV19 and TRBJ2-1; D remains ambiguous. The V end lost 2 bases, the J end lost 7 bases, and 3 bases lay between the germline ends. This CDR3 is 11 amino acids long. Germline V gene sequence: CDR1 LNHDA, CDR2 SQIVND (reference sequence). The chain's CDR3 is CASSIKNEQFF. CDR3 DNA sequence: TGTGCCAGTAGTATAAAGAATGAGCAGTTCTTC.

The V call is TRBV6-5, the J call TRBJ1-4; no firm D call. CDR1 and CDR2 from the germline V gene are MNHEY and SVGAGI. V was shortened by 2 bases and J by 5 bases, with 6 bases between the two germline ends. The length of the CDR3 is 13 residues. The CDR3 bases are TGTGCCAGCAGTTACGGGTCGAATGAAAAACTGTTTTTT. Amino acids: CASSYGSNEKLFF.

This clone was seen only once. The rearrangement links TRBV6-5 to TRBJ2-2; 7 bases align to TRBD2. V lost 4 bases, J lost 6 bases, and 5 bases stayed unmatched. Germline lookup yields CDR1 MNHEY and CDR2 SVGAGI. The CDR3 has 14 amino acids. CDR3 residues: CASSSWEGSGELFF. CDR3 nucleotides: TGTGCCAGCAGTTCCTGGGAGGGGTCCGGGGAGCTGTTTTTT.

This clone was counted a few times. The gene calls are TRBV19 and TRBJ2-2, with TRBD1 matching over 7 bases. J gave up 7 bases and V 0 bases, and 11 bases lay outside the gene matches. Germline V CDR1 and CDR2: LNHDA, SQIVND (reference sequence). The CDR3 is 17 residues long. This CDR3 is CASSIDLWQGVGGELFF. The CDR3 DNA sequence: TGTGCCAGTAGTATAGATCTATGGCAGGGGGTCGGCGGGGAGCTGTTTTTT.

This chain connects TRBV6-5 to TRBJ1-6, with D possibly TRBD1 on 5 matching bases. Trimming stripped 6 bases from V and 7 bases from J, with 13 bases between. CDR1 MNHEY and CDR2 SVGAGI come from the germline V gene. The CDR3 sequence is 14 residues long. The CDR3 sequence: CASRPGTENSPLHF. DNA for the CDR3: TGTGCCAGCAGACCCGGGACGGAGAATTCACCCCTCCACTTT.

Points on this clone: The sample contains more than one DNA sequence encoding this CDR3. CDR3 DNA: TGCGCCAGCAGCATCCAGGGGCTGGGGGCCAACGTCCTGACTTTC. Its translation: CASSIQGLGANVLTF. The chain recombines TRBV5-1 with TRBJ2-6; possible D gene TRBD1, 6 bases. Trimming cost V 4 bases and J 4 bases, with 12 bases left between them. Germline CDR1 SGHRS, CDR2 YFSETQ. This CDR3 spans 15 amino acids.

The genes are TRBV7-2 and TRBJ2-1; D remains ambiguous. Trimming pared 1 base from V and 9 bases from J, leaving 16 bases between. This CDR3 has 15 residues. In germline, CDR1 is SGHTA, CDR2 FQGNSA. For the CDR3, the DNA is TGTGCCAGCAGCTTAGTGGTTGACTTTCAGAGTGAGCAGTTCTTC. Translation: CASSLVVDFQSEQFF.

V and J are TRBV30 and TRBJ1-1, with D uncertain. CDR3 size: 16 residues. V was pared by 4 bases and J by 1 base, with 19 bases between. Germline values: CDR1 GTSNPN, CDR2 SVGIG (reference sequence). CDR3 sequence reads: CAWTTPRNSRNTEAFF. The DNA of the CDR3 is TGTGCCTGGACAACCCCGCGGAACAGCAGGAACACTGAAGCTTTCTTT.

In this sample, this clone turned up once. V and J are TRBV10-3 and TRBJ2-7, with 7 nucleotides matching TRBD2. This CDR3 region has 13 residues. Germline CDR1 is ENHRY and CDR2 is SYGVKD. CDR3 region: CATSSGVSYEQYV. The CDR3 nucleotides are TGTGCGACCAGCAGCGGGGTCTCCTACGAGCAGTACGTC.